These 13 T cell receptor beta chains were sequenced from one sample in a study of regulatory T cells in long-lasting Graves disease. Building the TCR beta libraries relied on iRepertoire HTBI primers, and CDR3 regions underwent Arm-PCR. TCRdb analysed the multiplex PCR reads with MiXCR anew, one entry per CDR3 protein. The sample includes under 800,000 distinct CDR3 sequences, roughly 16% of them seen just once. As to time point: newly diagnosed GD, antithyroid drugs for less than 3 months. The TCR library was made from RNA that had been extracted from PBMCs in TRIzol. These same records also appear under a second study, on T cells in Graves' hyperthyroidism and ophthalmopathy.

The sequenced sample was peripheral blood mononuclear cells (PBMCs), obtained at new diagnosis, from a patient treated with antithyroid drugs. The origin of the receptors is a woman aged 30 to 39 with Graves disease.

This clonotype was seen ten or more times. The chain combines TRBV20-1 with TRBJ2-7; 8 bases agree with TRBD2. V was pared by 6 bases and J by 4 bases, with 11 bases of the junction left unmatched. This CDR3 contains 14 residues. Germline V lookup: CDR1 DFQATT, CDR2 SNEGSKA (reference sequence). This chain's CDR3 is CSAQREGGAYEQYF. For the CDR3, the DNA is TGCAGTGCGCAACGGGAGGGAGGGGCGTACGAGCAGTACTTC.

The V gene is TRBV5-1, the J gene TRBJ1-4, with D possibly being TRBD1 (5 bases). Per the germline V gene, CDR1 is SGHRS and CDR2 is YFSETQ. V was trimmed by 4 bases and J by 12 bases, leaving 19 bases between them. The CDR3 is 14 amino acids. In DNA, the CDR3 is TGCGCCAGCAGCCTCGGGACCTACGTGAAAGAACTGTTTTTT. It encodes CASSLGTYVKELFF.

This clonotype appeared a few times. The rearrangement joins TRBV11-3 to TRBJ2-7; the D gene is possibly TRBD1 (6 bases). Germline V gene lookup returns CDR1 SGHNT and CDR2 YENEEA. V dropped 1 base and J dropped 4 bases, with 20 bases sitting between them. The CDR3 has 17 residues. The CDR3 sequence is CASSLGRTRDKNYEQYF. CDR3 nucleotides: TGTGCCAGCAGCTTAGGGAGAACCCGGGACAAGAATTACGAGCAGTACTTC.

The rearrangement links TRBV9 to TRBJ2-7; D is ambiguous. V lost 2 bases and J 2 bases, leaving 11 bases between the germline ends. Per the germline V gene, CDR1 is SGDLS and CDR2 is YYNGEE. This CDR3 region has 14 residues. The CDR3 here is CASSVSPGAYEQYF. DNA of the CDR3: TGTGCCAGCAGCGTCTCTCCCGGTGCCTACGAGCAGTACTTC.

This clonotype was picked up a small number of times. This chain links TRBV6-2 or TRBV6-3 with TRBJ2-7; possibly TRBD1 for D (7 bases). V lost 0 bases to trimming and J lost 0 bases, with 15 bases between them. CDR3 length: 17 residues. Germline V gene lookup returns CDR1 MNHEY and CDR2 SVGEGT. This CDR3 reads CASSYSEGTASSYEQYF. The CDR3 DNA sequence: TGTGCCAGCAGTTACTCGGAGGGGACAGCGAGCTCCTACGAGCAGTACTTC.

The chain links TRBV19 to TRBJ1-1; 8 nucleotides align to TRBD1. Looked up from germline, CDR1 is LNHDA and CDR2 is SQIVND (reference sequence). V shed 7 bases, J shed 12 bases, and the junction held 16 bases outside the gene matches. The CDR3 is 14 residues long. The CDR3 here is CASKSREDRGGTFF. The DNA of the CDR3 is TGTGCCAGTAAATCCCGAGAAGACAGGGGTGGGACTTTCTTT.

V and J are TRBV19 and TRBJ2-7; 11 positions agree with TRBD2. V shed 1 base and J 6 bases; nucleotides not matched to a gene: 8. CDR3 size: 16 residues. Germline V gene sequence: CDR1 LNHDA, CDR2 SQIVND (reference sequence). The CDR3: CASSIGVTSGTSEQYF. DNA of the CDR3: TGTGCCAGTAGTATAGGGGTGACTAGCGGGACCTCCGAGCAGTACTTC.

The rearrangement links TRBV19 to TRBJ1-5, with D perhaps TRBD1 (5 bases). Looked up from germline, CDR1 is LNHDA and CDR2 is SQIVND (reference sequence). This CDR3 region has 15 residues. The V end lost 3 bases, the J end lost 6 bases, and 15 bases lay between the germline ends. CDR3: CASSMAGLWGQPQHF. The DNA of the CDR3 is TGTGCCAGTAGTATGGCAGGGTTGTGGGGTCAGCCCCAGCATTTT.

V usage is TRBV6-1 and J usage is TRBJ2-2, with 10 bases lining up with TRBD2. J was trimmed by 6 bases and V by 6 bases; bases with no gene match: 10. This CDR3 is 16 amino acids long. The V gene's germline CDR1 is MNHNS and CDR2 SASEGT. DNA for the CDR3: TGTGCCAGCAGCCCCTCTAGCGGGAGTTCTGCCGGGGAGCTGTTTTTT. Translation gives CASSPSSGSSAGELFF.

At least ten counts were recorded for this clonotype. The chain uses TRBV28 and TRBJ2-7; no reliable D call. Germline CDR1 MDHEN, CDR2 SYDVKM. The CDR3 loop spans 13 amino acids. V was cut by 2 bases and J by 3 bases, with 8 bases left in between. The CDR3 here is CASSLMALYEQYF. The CDR3 nucleotides are TGTGCCAGCAGTTTAATGGCCCTCTACGAGCAGTACTTC.

This clonotype was seen a few times. The chain links TRBV19 to TRBJ1-5, with TRBD1 as a possible D gene (5 bases). The CDR3 has 13 amino acids. Germline V CDR1 and CDR2: LNHDA, SQIVND (reference sequence). V was cut by 9 bases and J by 4 bases, with 13 bases left in between. The CDR3 loop is CASSTGRNQPQHF. CDR3 sequence (DNA): TGTGCCAGCAGCACAGGACGGAATCAGCCCCAGCATTTT.

This clonotype was recorded many times. The chain combines TRBV7-8 with TRBJ2-1; maybe TRBD1 (6 bases). V lost 6 bases, J lost 5 bases, and 17 bases lay in between. The CDR3 is 15 residues long. Germline lookup yields CDR1 SGHVS and CDR2 FQNEAQ. CDR3 sequence: CASSSRTAFNNEQFF. The CDR3 nucleotides are TGTGCCAGCAGTTCCCGGACAGCGTTCAACAATGAGCAGTTCTTC.

The CDR3 nucleotides are TGTGCCAGCAGTCCATCCGGGACTAGCGGGATTGAGACCCAGTACTTC. This gives the protein CASSPSGTSGIETQYF. J is TRBJ2-5 and V is TRBV6-4; 13 bases fit TRBD2. V trimming: 5 bases; J trimming: 5 bases; junction bases outside the gene matches: 8. The CDR3 has 16 residues. Germline lookup yields CDR1 MRHNA and CDR2 SNTAGT.